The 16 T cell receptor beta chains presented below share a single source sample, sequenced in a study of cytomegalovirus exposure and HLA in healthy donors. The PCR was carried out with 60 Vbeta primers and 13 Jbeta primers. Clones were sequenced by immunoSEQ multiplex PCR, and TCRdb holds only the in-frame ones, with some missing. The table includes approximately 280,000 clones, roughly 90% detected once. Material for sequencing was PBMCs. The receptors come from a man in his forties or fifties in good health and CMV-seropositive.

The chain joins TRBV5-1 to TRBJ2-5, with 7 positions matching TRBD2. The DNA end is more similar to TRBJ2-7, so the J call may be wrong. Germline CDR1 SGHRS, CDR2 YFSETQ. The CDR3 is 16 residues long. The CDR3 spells CASSAGASGPLYEQYF. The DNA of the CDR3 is TGCGCCAGCAGCGCCGGGGCTAGCGGCCCCCTCTACGAGCAGTACTTC.

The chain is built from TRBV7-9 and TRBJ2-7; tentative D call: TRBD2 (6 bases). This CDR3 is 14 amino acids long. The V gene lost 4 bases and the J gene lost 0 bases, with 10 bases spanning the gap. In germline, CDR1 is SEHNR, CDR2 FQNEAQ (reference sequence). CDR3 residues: CASSSGGGSYEQYF. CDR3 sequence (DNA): TGTGCCAGCAGCTCCGGGGGAGGCTCCTACGAGCAGTACTTC. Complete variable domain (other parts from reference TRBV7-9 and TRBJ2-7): DTGVSQNPRHKITKRGQNVTFRCDPISEHNRLYWYRQTLGQGPEFLTYFQNEAQLEKSRLLSDRFSAERPKGSFSTLEIQRTEQGDSAMYLCASSSGGGSYEQYFGPGTRLTVT.

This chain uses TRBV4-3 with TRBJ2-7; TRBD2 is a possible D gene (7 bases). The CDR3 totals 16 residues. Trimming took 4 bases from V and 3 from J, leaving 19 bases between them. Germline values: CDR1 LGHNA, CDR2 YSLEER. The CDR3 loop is CASSRGRGAYHYEQYF. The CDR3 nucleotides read TGCGCCAGCAGCCGGGGTCGGGGGGCGTACCACTACGAGCAGTACTTC.

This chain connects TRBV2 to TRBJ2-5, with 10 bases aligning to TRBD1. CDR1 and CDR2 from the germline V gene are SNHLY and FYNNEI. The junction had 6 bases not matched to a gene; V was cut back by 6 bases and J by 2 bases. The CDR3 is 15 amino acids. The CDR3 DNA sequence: TGTGCCAGCAGGGGGACAGGGGTACGGCAAGAGACCCAGTACTTC. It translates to CASRGTGVRQETQYF.

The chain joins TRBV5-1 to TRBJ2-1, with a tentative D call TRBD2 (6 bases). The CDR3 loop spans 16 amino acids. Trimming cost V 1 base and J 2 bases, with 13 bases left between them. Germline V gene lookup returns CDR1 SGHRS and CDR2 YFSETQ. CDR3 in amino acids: CASSLSGSSAYNEQFF. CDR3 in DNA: TGCGCCAGCAGCTTGAGTGGGTCTAGCGCCTACAATGAGCAGTTCTTC.

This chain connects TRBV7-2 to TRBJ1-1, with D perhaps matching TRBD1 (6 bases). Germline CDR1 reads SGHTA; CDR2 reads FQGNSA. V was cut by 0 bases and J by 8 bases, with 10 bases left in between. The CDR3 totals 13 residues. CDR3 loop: CASSLAQQGEAFF. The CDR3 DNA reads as TGTGCCAGCAGCTTAGCACAACAGGGAGAAGCTTTCTTT.

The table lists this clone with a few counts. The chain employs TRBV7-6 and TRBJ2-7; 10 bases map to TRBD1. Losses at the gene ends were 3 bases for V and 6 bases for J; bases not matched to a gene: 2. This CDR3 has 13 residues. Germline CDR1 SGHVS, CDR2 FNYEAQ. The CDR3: CASSFGTGVEQYF. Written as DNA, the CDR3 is TGTGCCAGCAGCTTTGGGACAGGGGTCGAGCAGTACTTC. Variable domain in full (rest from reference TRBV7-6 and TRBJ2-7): GAGVSQSPRYKVTKRGQDVALRCDPISGHVSLYWYRQALGQGPEFLTYFNYEAQQDKSGLPNDRFSAERPEGSISTLTIQRTEQRDSAMYRCASSFGTGVEQYFGPGTRLTVT.

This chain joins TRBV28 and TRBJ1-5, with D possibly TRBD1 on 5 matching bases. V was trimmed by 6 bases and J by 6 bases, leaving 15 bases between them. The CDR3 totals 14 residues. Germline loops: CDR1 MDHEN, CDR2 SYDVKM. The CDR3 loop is CASRQGSGSQPQHF. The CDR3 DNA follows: TGTGCCAGCAGGCAGGGATCCGGGAGTCAGCCCCAGCATTTT.

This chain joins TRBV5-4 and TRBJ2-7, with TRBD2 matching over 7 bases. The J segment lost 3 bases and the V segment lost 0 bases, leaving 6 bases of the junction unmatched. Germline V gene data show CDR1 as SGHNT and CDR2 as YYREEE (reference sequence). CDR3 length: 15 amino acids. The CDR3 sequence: CASSLGGGISYEQYF. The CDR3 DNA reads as TGTGCCAGCAGCTTGGGGGGAGGGATTAGCTACGAGCAGTACTTC.

CDR3 amino acids: CSVGGRERVEQYF. CDR3 coding DNA: TGCAGCGTTGGCGGGAGGGAAAGGGTCGAGCAGTACTTC. The rearrangement links TRBV29-1 to TRBJ2-5; 9 nucleotides align to TRBD2. The J call is doubtful: the DNA matches TRBJ2-7 better. Germline lookup yields CDR1 SQVTM and CDR2 ANQGSEA. This CDR3 is built from 13 residues.

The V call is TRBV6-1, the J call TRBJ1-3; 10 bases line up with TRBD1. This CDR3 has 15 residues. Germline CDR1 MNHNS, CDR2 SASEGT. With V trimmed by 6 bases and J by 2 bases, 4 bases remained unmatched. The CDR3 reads CASSWTGGPGNTIYF. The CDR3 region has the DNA TGTGCCAGCAGCTGGACAGGGGGTCCTGGAAACACCATATATTTT.

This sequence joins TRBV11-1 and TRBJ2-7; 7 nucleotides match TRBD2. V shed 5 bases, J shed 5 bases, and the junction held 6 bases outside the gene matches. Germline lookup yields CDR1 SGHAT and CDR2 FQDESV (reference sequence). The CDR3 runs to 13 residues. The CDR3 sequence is CASSPVGGNEQYF. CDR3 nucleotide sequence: TGTGCCAGCAGCCCGGTGGGGGGGAACGAGCAGTACTTC.

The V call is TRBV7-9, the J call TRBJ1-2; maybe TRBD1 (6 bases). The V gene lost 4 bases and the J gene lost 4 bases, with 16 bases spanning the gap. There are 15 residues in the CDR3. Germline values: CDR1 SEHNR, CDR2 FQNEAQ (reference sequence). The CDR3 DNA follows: TGTGCCAGCAGCTCTTGGGCAGGGGTCACCTATGGCTACACCTTC. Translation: CASSSWAGVTYGYTF.

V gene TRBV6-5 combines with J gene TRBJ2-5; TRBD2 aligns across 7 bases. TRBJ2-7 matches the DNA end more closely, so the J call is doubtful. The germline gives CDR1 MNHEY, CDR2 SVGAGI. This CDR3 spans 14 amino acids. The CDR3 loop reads CATSTSAYSYEQYF. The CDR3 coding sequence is TGTGCCACCTCCACTAGCGCGTACTCCTACGAGCAGTACTTC.

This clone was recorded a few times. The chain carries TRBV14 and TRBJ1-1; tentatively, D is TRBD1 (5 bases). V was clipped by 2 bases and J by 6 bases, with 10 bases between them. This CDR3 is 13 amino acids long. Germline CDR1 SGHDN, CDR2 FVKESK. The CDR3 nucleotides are TGTGCCAGCAGCCAACCAGGGTTCGCTGAAGCTTTCTTT. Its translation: CASSQPGFAEAFF.

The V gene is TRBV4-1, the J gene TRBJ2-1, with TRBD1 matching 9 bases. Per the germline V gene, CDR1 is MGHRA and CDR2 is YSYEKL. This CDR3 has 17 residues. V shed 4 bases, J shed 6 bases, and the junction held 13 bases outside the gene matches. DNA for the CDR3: TGCGCCAGCAGCCCTTTTTTGGGACAGGGATCGCGCAATGAGCAGTTCTTC. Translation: CASSPFLGQGSRNEQFF.